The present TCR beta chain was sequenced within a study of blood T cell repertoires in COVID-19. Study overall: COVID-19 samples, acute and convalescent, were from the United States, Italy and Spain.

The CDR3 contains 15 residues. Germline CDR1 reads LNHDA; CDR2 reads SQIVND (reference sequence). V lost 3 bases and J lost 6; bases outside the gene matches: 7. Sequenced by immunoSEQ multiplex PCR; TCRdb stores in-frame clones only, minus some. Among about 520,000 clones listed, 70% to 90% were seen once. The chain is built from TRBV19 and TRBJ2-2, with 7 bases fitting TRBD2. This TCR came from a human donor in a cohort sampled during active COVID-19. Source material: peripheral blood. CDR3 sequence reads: CASSMMGGAPGELFF. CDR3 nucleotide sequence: TGTGCCAGTAGTATGATGGGAGGGGCCCCCGGGGAGCTGTTTTTT.